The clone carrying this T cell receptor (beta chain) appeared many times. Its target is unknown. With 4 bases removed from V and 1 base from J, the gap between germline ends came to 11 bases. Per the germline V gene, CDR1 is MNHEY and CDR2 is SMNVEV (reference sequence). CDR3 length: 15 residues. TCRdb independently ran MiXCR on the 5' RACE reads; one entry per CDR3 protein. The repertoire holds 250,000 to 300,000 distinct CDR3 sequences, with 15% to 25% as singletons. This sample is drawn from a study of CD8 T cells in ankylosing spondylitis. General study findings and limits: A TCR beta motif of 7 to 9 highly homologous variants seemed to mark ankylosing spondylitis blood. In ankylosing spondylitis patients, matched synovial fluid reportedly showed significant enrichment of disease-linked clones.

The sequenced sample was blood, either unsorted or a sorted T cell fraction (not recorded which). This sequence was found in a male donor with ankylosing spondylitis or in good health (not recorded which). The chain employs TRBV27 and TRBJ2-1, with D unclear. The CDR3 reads CASSYFAESYNEQFF. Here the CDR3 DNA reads TGTGCCAGCAGTTACTTTGCAGAATCCTACAATGAGCAGTTCTTC.